This is a list of T cell receptor beta chains from one sample in a study of OX40 agonist ivuxolimab in advanced cancers. Measured with immunoSEQ multiplex PCR; TCRdb has only the in-frame clones, and not every one. The sample consists of around 98,000 clones, roughly 85% of them appearing once. Sequences were derived from CD4+ or CD8+ T cells sorted from blood, sampled in a trial of the OX40 agonist ivuxolimab. Receptor source: an adult with an advanced solid tumor such as melanoma, head and neck, liver or kidney cancer. Each CDR3 is given with its conserved first and last residue. The D gene is left open where the match is weak. The listing skips clone size in some rows; elsewhere it reads once, few, many or a size class.

size	length	J	D	V	DNA	CDR3
once	12	TRBJ1-2	-	TRBV19	TGTGCCAGTAGTCCCGGGGACTATGGCTACACCTTC	CASSPGDYGYTF
-	17	TRBJ2-6	-	TRBV7-6	TGTGCCAGCAGCCCCAAGACTAGGAGCTCTGGGGCCAACGTCCTGACTTTC	CASSPKTRSSGANVLTF
-	14	TRBJ1-5	-	TRBV7-9	TGTGCCAGCAGCTTTTTCCCAGGCCATCAGCCCCAGCATTTT	CASSFFPGHQPQHF
-	13	TRBJ2-5	-	TRBV18	TGTGCCAGCTCACCACCGTCGGCGGGCGGGCAGTACTTC	CASSPPSAGGQYF
once	16	TRBJ2-7	TRBD1	TRBV6-1	TGTGCCAGCAGTGGTCCCTTAGGGGACAGGGACTACGAGCAGTACTTC	CASSGPLGDRDYEQYF
-	12	TRBJ2-7	TRBD1	TRBV7-2	TGTGCCAGCAGCCTGACAGGGTACGAGCAGTACTTC	CASSLTGYEQYF
-	16	TRBJ2-7	-	TRBV6-1	TGTGCCAGCAGTGAAAGGCTAGTGGGGGCCTCCTACGAGCAGTACTTC	CASSERLVGASYEQYF
few	15	TRBJ2-3	-	TRBV7-6	TGTGCCAGCAGCGACCCGACAGAAGGCACAGATACGCAGTATTTT	CASSDPTEGTDTQYF
-	13	TRBJ1-2	-	TRBV29-1	TGCAGCGTTATCGACGGAGGGGCATATGGCTACACCTTC	CSVIDGGAYGYTF
-	14	TRBJ2-2	-	TRBV11-2	TGTGCCAGCAGCTTTACAGCGAACACCGGGGAGCTGTTTTTT	CASSFTANTGELFF
once	13	TRBJ2-6	-	TRBV2	-	CASSILEANVLTF
once	14	TRBJ2-3	-	TRBV2	TGTGCCAGCAGTGAAGGCAGCTCCACAGATACGCAGTATTTT	CASSEGSSTDTQYF
few	15	TRBJ1-5	TRBD1	TRBV5-6	TGTGCCAGCAGCTCTTCCGGGACAGCCAATCAGCCCCAGCATTTT	CASSSSGTANQPQHF
-	12	TRBJ1-2	-	TRBV10-3	TGTGCCATTGCGAGGGAGGTCTATGGCTACACCTTC	CAIAREVYGYTF
-	16	TRBJ2-2	TRBD1	TRBV18	TGTGCCAGCTCACCTCCGGGACAGGGGGTCACCGGGGAGCTGTTTTTT	CASSPPGQGVTGELFF
-	16	TRBJ1-3	-	TRBV4-2	TGTGCCAGCAGCTTAGGGGGACCAAGTTCTGGAAACACCATATATTTT	CASSLGGPSSGNTIYF
-	14	TRBJ1-2	-	TRBV10-3	TGTGCCACCGTAGGGGGTCAGTTGAACTATGGCTACACCTTC	CATVGGQLNYGYTF
few	14	TRBJ1-2	-	TRBV5-1	TGCGCCAGCAGCTTGGAATCTCCAAACTATGGCTACACCTTC	CASSLESPNYGYTF
-	15	TRBJ2-2	-	TRBV5-1	TGCGCCAGCAGCCAGTCTGGGCCGAACACCGGGGAGCTGTTTTTT	CASSQSGPNTGELFF
once	16	TRBJ2-1	TRBD1	TRBV18	TGTGCCAGCTCACCACCAGGGGGCCTAAGGTACAATGAGCAGTTCTTC	CASSPPGGLRYNEQFF
-	14	TRBJ1-2	-	TRBV27	TGTGCCAGCAGTTTGACTGATTCTAACTATGGCTACACCTTC	CASSLTDSNYGYTF
-	14	TRBJ2-3	-	TRBV11-2	TGTGCCAGCAGCTCACCCTCGGGGGCAGATACGCAGTATTTT	CASSSPSGADTQYF